These 28 T cell receptor beta chains were all obtained from the same sample, sequenced in a study of blood T cells in healthy people across ages. For the second PCR, which ran for 7 to 11 cycles, a sample-barcoded 5' primer and a J-beta primer mix were used. TCRdb used MiXCR to reprocess the 5' RACE reads, holding one entry per CDR3 protein. The sample lists almost 800,000 distinct CDR3 sequences, roughly 50% occurring once. Sequencing was carried out using blood. Every receptor here comes from a man under 40 in good health.

This chain uses TRBV12-3 or TRBV12-4 with TRBJ2-2, with a possible D match to TRBD1 (5 bases). The CDR3 runs to 14 residues. Trimming stripped 7 bases from V and 2 bases from J, with 11 bases between. The CDR3 loop is CASTQTANTGELFF. CDR3 bases: TGTGCCAGCACCCAGACAGCAAACACCGGGGAGCTGTTTTTT.

This clonotype was counted a single time. The CDR3 DNA is TGTGCCAGCAGTTCACCGGGACAGTTCTACGAGCAGTTCTTC. Protein: CASSSPGQFYEQFF. The chain uses TRBV28 and TRBJ2-1; TRBD1 agrees at 7 bases. The germline V gene has CDR1 MDHEN and CDR2 SYDVKM. The CDR3 spans 14 residues. With 4 bases clipped from V and 10 bases from J, the junction kept 10 bases outside the gene matches.

The CDR3 here is CSAEANTGELFF. The DNA for the CDR3 is TGCAGCGCCGAAGCGAACACCGGGGAGCTGTTTTTT. The V and J genes are TRBV29-1 and TRBJ2-2, with unresolved D. V dropped 7 bases and J dropped 0 bases, with 6 bases sitting between them. Germline CDR1 SQVTM, CDR2 ANQGSEA. The length of the CDR3 is 12 residues.

A word on this clonotype: This may arise from a read error, as a much more abundant clone is one base away. The V and J genes are TRBV25-1 and TRBJ2-6; D is uncertain. CDR3 length: 13 amino acids. Germline CDR1 is MGHDK and CDR2 is SYGVNS. The ends were cut back, 6 bases at V and 3 bases at J, with 6 bases in the middle. CDR3 DNA sequence: TGTGCCAGCAGCTTATATGGGGCCAACGTCCTGACTTTC. Amino acid sequence: CASSLYGANVLTF.

The chain has TRBV19 and TRBJ1-5, with D possibly TRBD1 on 5 matching bases. The V and J ends lost 3 bases and 10 bases respectively, with 16 bases between them. The CDR3 length is 14 residues. Germline V gene data show CDR1 as LNHDA and CDR2 as SQIVND (reference sequence). The DNA for the CDR3 is TGTGCCAGTAGTATCGGCAGGGACTCGTTACCCCAGCATTTT. Its translation is CASSIGRDSLPQHF.

V usage is TRBV20-1 and J usage is TRBJ1-1; the match to TRBD1 covers 7 bases. The germline V gene encodes CDR1 DFQATT and CDR2 SNEGSKA (reference sequence). V lost 4 bases to trimming and J lost 1 base; unmatched junction nucleotides: 9. The CDR3 sequence is 15 residues long. In DNA form, the CDR3 reads TGCAGTGCTACTGAGGCCGGGACAGCGAACACTGAAGCTTTCTTT. This gives the protein CSATEAGTANTEAFF.

The rearrangement links TRBV10-3 to TRBJ2-1; D perhaps matches TRBD2 (5 bases). Germline V gene lookup returns CDR1 ENHRY and CDR2 SYGVKD. The V gene lost 2 bases and the J gene lost 5 bases, with 13 bases spanning the gap. This CDR3 comprises 15 residues. CDR3 in DNA: TGTGCCATCAGTGAGCCCCAGGCGGGTGACAATGAGCAGTTCTTC. It specifies CAISEPQAGDNEQFF.

This clonotype came up a few times. The V call is TRBV20-1, the J call TRBJ1-2; 11 bases are a match to TRBD1. With 5 bases clipped from V and 7 bases from J, the junction kept 15 bases outside the gene matches. CDR1 is DFQATT, CDR2 SNEGSKA, per germline (reference sequence). This CDR3 region has 16 residues. This CDR3 reads CSAAGQGAIAKGGYTF. CDR3 DNA: TGCAGTGCTGCAGGACAGGGGGCAATCGCGAAGGGTGGCTACACCTTC.

The V call is TRBV4-3, the J call TRBJ1-2; the match to TRBD1 covers 8 bases. The CDR3 is made up of 17 amino acids. J was trimmed by 0 bases and V by 0 bases; bases with no gene match: 6. CDR1 is LGHNA and CDR2 is YSLEER in the germline V gene. CDR3 protein: CASSQEVRGQTNYGYTF. The CDR3 coding sequence is TGCGCCAGCAGCCAAGAGGTCAGGGGGCAGACTAACTATGGCTACACCTTC.

CDR3: CAISELGEAFF. Written as DNA, the CDR3 is TGTGCCATCAGTGAGTTAGGGGAAGCTTTCTTT. The chain is built from TRBV10-3 and TRBJ1-1; D remains unclear. Germline-derived CDR1 and CDR2 are ENHRY and SYGVKD. Deletions cut 1 base from V and 8 bases from J, with 5 bases between. The length of the CDR3 is 11 residues.

The chain combines TRBV11-2 with TRBJ1-2; D unresolved. V lost 0 bases to trimming and J lost 3 bases, with 20 bases between them. The CDR3 runs to 18 residues. The germline V gene encodes CDR1 SGHAT and CDR2 FQNNGV. CDR3 DNA sequence: TGTGCCAGCAGCTTAGATCGGGTAGGAGATCGACGGGACTATGGCTACACCTTC. Translated, it gives CASSLDRVGDRRDYGYTF.

The chain joins TRBV6-1 to TRBJ2-4, with D unresolved. CDR3 length equals 11 residues. Germline assignment: CDR1 MNHNS and CDR2 SASEGT. V was pared by 4 bases and J by 6 bases, with 4 bases between. The CDR3 nucleotides read TGTGCCAGCAGTGTGTCAAACATTCAGTACTTC. Protein: CASSVSNIQYF.

This clonotype was observed a handful of times. J is TRBJ2-3 and V is TRBV10-3; the match to TRBD1 covers 7 bases. The V segment lost 4 bases and the J segment 0 bases; nucleotides outside the gene matches: 7. The length of the CDR3 is 16 residues. Germline CDR1 and CDR2: ENHRY and SYGVKD. The CDR3 sequence is CAISAPGTASTDTQYF. DNA of the CDR3: TGTGCCATCAGTGCACCCGGGACAGCTAGCACAGATACGCAGTATTTT.

The V and J genes are TRBV20-1 and TRBJ2-1; 16 bases are shared with TRBD2. Matching the DNA end better, TRBJ2-7 makes the J call doubtful. Germline loops: CDR1 DFQATT, CDR2 SNEGSKA (reference sequence). The CDR3 is 18 residues long. The chain's CDR3 is CSARNTGTSGRAYNEQYF. The CDR3 DNA sequence: TGCAGTGCCCGAAACACCGGGACTAGCGGGAGGGCTTACAATGAGCAGTACTTC.

This clonotype has more than one count but fewer than ten. The V and J genes are TRBV29-1 and TRBJ2-1, with D unclear. Germline values: CDR1 SQVTM, CDR2 ANQGSEA. The ends were cut back, 3 bases at V and 10 bases at J, with 16 bases in the middle. The CDR3 has 13 amino acids. The CDR3: CSVDQQVRAEQFF. The DNA for the CDR3 is TGCAGCGTTGACCAACAAGTTAGAGCCGAGCAGTTCTTC.

In its sample, this clonotype was seen a few times. The chain employs TRBV9 and TRBJ2-5; 8 bases map to TRBD2. This CDR3 is built from 16 residues. In germline, CDR1 is SGDLS, CDR2 YYNGEE. Losses at the gene ends were 0 bases for V and 4 bases for J; bases not matched to a gene: 8. DNA for the CDR3: TGTGCCAGCAGCGTAGCACCCGGACTAGCAGCAGAGACCCAGTACTTC. The encoded protein is CASSVAPGLAAETQYF.

The gene calls are TRBV20-1 and TRBJ2-4; D assignment may be TRBD1 or TRBD2 (5 bases each). From germline, CDR1 is DFQATT and CDR2 SNEGSKA (reference sequence). The CDR3 consists of 16 residues. V lost 3 bases and J 2 bases, leaving 17 bases between the germline ends. The CDR3: CSARGWGTLTKNIQYF. The CDR3 DNA reads as TGCAGTGCTAGGGGGTGGGGGACGTTGACCAAAAACATTCAGTACTTC.

V usage is TRBV7-9 and J usage is TRBJ1-2, with 7 bases that match TRBD1. The CDR3 is made up of 15 amino acids. Germline V gives CDR1 SEHNR, CDR2 FQNEAQ (reference sequence). V was clipped by 4 bases and J by 8 bases; unmatched bases: 13. DNA of the CDR3: TGTGCCAGCAGCTCAACCCAGGACAGGTTGGGAGGCTACACCTTC. This translates into CASSSTQDRLGGYTF.

In its sample, this clonotype was seen a few times. This chain links TRBV10-1 with TRBJ2-1, with 9 bases that match TRBD1. CDR3 size: 13 residues. With V trimmed by 5 bases and J by 9 bases, 5 bases remained unmatched. The germline gives CDR1 WNHNN, CDR2 SYGVQD (reference sequence). Written as DNA, the CDR3 is TGCGCCAGCAGTCAGACAGGGGGTGGTGAGCAGTTCTTC. It specifies CASSQTGGGEQFF.

The rearrangement uses TRBV5-1 and TRBJ2-1, with D tentatively TRBD1 or TRBD2 (5 bases each). The germline V gene encodes CDR1 SGHRS and CDR2 YFSETQ. Trimming took 0 bases from V and 2 from J, leaving 9 bases between them. There are 15 residues in the CDR3. CDR3 sequence reads: CASSLAWGTYNEQFF. CDR3 DNA: TGCGCCAGCAGCTTGGCCTGGGGGACCTACAATGAGCAGTTCTTC.

This clonotype was found a few times. The chain is built from TRBV7-9 and TRBJ2-5; TRBD1 is a possible D gene (6 bases). Germline lookup yields CDR1 SEHNR and CDR2 FQNEAQ (reference sequence). V lost 5 bases and J lost 11, with 15 bases in between. The CDR3 is 12 amino acids. CDR3 bases: TGTGCCAGCAGCCCACCGGACAGATCTCAGTACTTC. This encodes CASSPPDRSQYF.

The V call is TRBV11-2, the J call TRBJ2-5; 7 positions agree with TRBD2. The CDR3 consists of 15 residues. V shed 7 bases and J 5 bases; nucleotides not matched to a gene: 13. Per germline, CDR1 SGHAT and CDR2 FQNNGV. CDR3 sequence reads: CASNYWGGSRETQYF. For the CDR3, the DNA is TGTGCCAGCAACTATTGGGGCGGGAGTAGGGAGACCCAGTACTTC. Full variable domain (remainder filled in from reference TRBV11-2 and TRBJ2-5): EAGVAQSPRYKIIEKRQSVAFWCNPISGHATLYWYQQILGQGPKLLIQFQNNGVVDDSQLPKDRFSAERLKGVDSTLKIQPAKLEDSAVYLCASNYWGGSRETQYFGPGTRLLVL.

J is TRBJ2-3 and V is TRBV20-1, with 8 nucleotides matching TRBD2. This CDR3 has 15 residues. The germline V gene has CDR1 DFQATT and CDR2 SNEGSKA (reference sequence). With V trimmed by 0 bases and J by 5 bases, 7 bases remained unmatched. CDR3 residues: CSARDISGSRDTQYF. In nucleotides, the CDR3 is TGCAGTGCTAGAGATATCAGCGGGAGTAGAGATACGCAGTATTTT.

V is TRBV4-1 and J is TRBJ2-1; perhaps TRBD1 as D (5 bases). Germline V gene data show CDR1 as MGHRA and CDR2 as YSYEKL. Trimming removed 2 bases at V and 6 bases at J, with 20 bases between. This CDR3 spans 17 amino acids. As DNA, the CDR3 is TGCGCCAGCAGCCAACAGGGTTCGGGTGTAAAGCGCAATGAGCAGTTCTTC. Translation gives CASSQQGSGVKRNEQFF.

In DNA form, the CDR3 reads TGTGCCAGCAGTTACCCGGGCATGGCCTACGAGCAGTACTTC. Its translation is CASSYPGMAYEQYF. This chain connects TRBV28 to TRBJ2-7, with D unresolved. Germline V gene data show CDR1 as MDHEN and CDR2 as SYDVKM. The CDR3 has 14 residues. Trimming took 4 bases from V and 2 from J, leaving 12 bases between them.

The rearrangement uses TRBV7-9 and TRBJ2-1, with D uncertain. The CDR3 sequence is 15 residues long. V was trimmed by 5 bases and J by 8 bases, leaving 19 bases between them. Germline V CDR1 and CDR2: SEHNR, FQNEAQ (reference sequence). The CDR3 sequence: CASSPPGWSRDEQFF. The CDR3 nucleotides are TGTGCCAGCAGCCCACCTGGGTGGAGTAGAGATGAGCAGTTCTTC.

The rearrangement joins TRBV20-1 to TRBJ2-2; no clear D. The CDR3 length is 14 residues. Germline V lookup: CDR1 DFQATT, CDR2 SNEGSKA (reference sequence). Trimming took off 3 bases at V and 4 bases at J, with 12 bases between the two ends. The CDR3, as DNA: TGCAGTGCTAGTGACACTTCGTTCACCGGGGAGCTGTTTTTT. This encodes CSASDTSFTGELFF.

This clonotype was seen many times. This may be a read error, as it is one base from a much larger clone. V gene TRBV10-3 combines with J gene TRBJ2-7, with 10 bases matching TRBD2. This CDR3 is 15 amino acids long. The ends lost 2 bases at V and 4 bases at J; junction bases unmatched: 5. The V gene's germline CDR1 is ENHRY and CDR2 SYGVKD. The CDR3 here is CAISEGRAGGYEQYF. Written as DNA, the CDR3 is TGTGCCATCAGTGAGGGACGAGCGGGAGGGTACGAGCAGTACTTC.